What follows describes a single T cell receptor beta chain. This clone was picked up a small number of times. Its antigen is not yet known. Base-call qualities are not available, and no considerably larger clone is one nucleotide away. Collaborating institutions collected whole blood in K2EDTA tubes following their own protocols. Collaborator samples were shipped for TCRbeta analysis as frozen whole blood, isolated PBMCs, or DNA extracted from either sample type. The record originates from a study of blood T cell repertoires in COVID-19 (TCRdb year 2020). For the wider study: Samples covering the acute and convalescent phases of COVID-19 were provided by collaborators in the United States, Italy and Spain. The prospective study material was composed of cDNA or gDNA derived from T cells, B-cell-depleted T cells, or PBMCs. The dataset comprised deeply sampled blood TCRbeta repertoires from subjects exposed to, actively infected with, or recovered from COVID-19. The repertoires were released in a freely available public database meant as a resource for research on the immune response to SARS-CoV-2. The samples were drawn from two sources: the first 160 participants of the ongoing ImmuneRACE study, and fewer than 1,500 subjects contributed by 6 global collaborators. A de-identified subject ID, COVID-19 status, age in years and sex were almost always included in the sample metadata. Where available, HLA class I and class II types were taken from metadata supplied by the sample provider and were not determined by assay-based typing.

Paper-wide results and their limitations: How much clinical and demographic metadata was included differed by source and by participant, and the metadata was provided uncurated.

TCRbeta CDR3 regions were amplified from genomic DNA by means of the immunoSEQ Assay, a bias-controlled multiplex PCR. Concerning the study's data processing: Within the assay, amplification of reference gene primers was used to estimate how many nucleated cells each sample contained. Sequence reads were collapsed and filtered to measure the absolute abundance of every unique TCRbeta CDR3 rearrangement. For each sample, productive Simpson clonality was calculated by taking the square root of Simpson's diversity index across productive rearrangements. TCRdb re-hosts the immuneACCESS table, in-frame sequences only. Its copies lack some clones; in the studies checked, an unresolved V gene accounts for under half of them, and the cause for the rest is not known. D and trimming come from the DNA, and the V and J calls and clone size come from that table. Within this sample are some 89,000 clones, with 60% to 85% of them counted one time only. Over 6% of the sample comes from the top ten.

Sequenced material: peripheral blood. This receptor was taken from a man between 65 and 80 years old with acute or convalescent COVID-19.

The CDR3 region: CASSQTGTYNEQFF. The sequenced DNA: TGTGCCAGCAGCCAGACAGGGACCTACAATGAGCAGTTCTTC. The V gene is TRBV25-1 and the J gene is TRBJ2-1, and 7 junctional nucleotides match TRBD1. The germline V gene encodes CDR1 MGHDK and CDR2 SYGVNS. The CDR3 spans 14 residues, from the cysteine through the phenylalanine. Here the CDR3 DNA is all that survives: 42 bases in frame from base 1. Trimming accounts for 6 bases at V and 2 bases at J, while the number of junction bases matched to no gene is 4.